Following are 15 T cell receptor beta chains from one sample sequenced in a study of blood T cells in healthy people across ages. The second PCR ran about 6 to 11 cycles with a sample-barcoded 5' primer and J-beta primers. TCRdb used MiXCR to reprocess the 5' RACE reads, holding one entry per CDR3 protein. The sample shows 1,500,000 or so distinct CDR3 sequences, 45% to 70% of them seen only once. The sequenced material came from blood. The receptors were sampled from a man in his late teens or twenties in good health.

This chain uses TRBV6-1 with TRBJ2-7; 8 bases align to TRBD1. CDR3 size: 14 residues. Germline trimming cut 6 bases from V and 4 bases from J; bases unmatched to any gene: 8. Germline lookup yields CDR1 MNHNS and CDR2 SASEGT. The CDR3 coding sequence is TGTGCCAGCAGGGCAGGGGGCTTTGTGTACGAGCAGTACTTC. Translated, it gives CASRAGGFVYEQYF.

CDR3 sequence (DNA): TGTGCCAGCAGTGAAGGGACAGGGACCGGGGAGCTGTTTTTT. Its translation is CASSEGTGTGELFF. The chain is built from TRBV6-1 and TRBJ2-2, with TRBD1 matching 8 bases. V lost 1 base, J lost 5 bases, and 0 bases stayed unmatched. The CDR3 length is 14 residues. The germline V gene has CDR1 MNHNS and CDR2 SASEGT.

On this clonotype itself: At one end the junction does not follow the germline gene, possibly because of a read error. CDR3 in amino acids: CATSRKETGETGELFF. CDR3 in DNA: TGTGCCACCAGCAGAAAAGAGACAGGGGAGACCGGGGAGTTGTTTTTT. V gene TRBV15 combines with J gene TRBJ2-2; 8 bases map to TRBD1. The germline gives CDR1 LNHNV, CDR2 YYDKDF (reference sequence). This CDR3 is built from 16 residues.

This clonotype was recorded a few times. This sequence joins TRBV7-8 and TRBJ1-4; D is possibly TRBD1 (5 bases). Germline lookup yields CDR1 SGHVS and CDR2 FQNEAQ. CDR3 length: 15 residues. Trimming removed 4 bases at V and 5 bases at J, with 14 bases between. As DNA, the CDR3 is TGTGCCAGCAGCTCCAGGGACGGACTCAATGAAAAACTGTTTTTT. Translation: CASSSRDGLNEKLFF.

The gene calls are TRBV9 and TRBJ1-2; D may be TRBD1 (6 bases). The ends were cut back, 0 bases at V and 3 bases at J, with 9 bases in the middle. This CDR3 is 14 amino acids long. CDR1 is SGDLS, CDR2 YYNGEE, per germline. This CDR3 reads CASSVAGADYGYTF. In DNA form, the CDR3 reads TGTGCCAGCAGCGTAGCGGGGGCCGACTATGGCTACACCTTC.

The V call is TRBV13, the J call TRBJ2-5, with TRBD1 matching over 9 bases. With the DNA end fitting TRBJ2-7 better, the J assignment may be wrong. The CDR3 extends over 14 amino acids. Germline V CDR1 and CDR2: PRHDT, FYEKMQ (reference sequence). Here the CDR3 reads CASSPGTGMNEQYF. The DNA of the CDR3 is TGTGCCAGCAGCCCCGGGACAGGGATGAACGAGCAGTACTTC.

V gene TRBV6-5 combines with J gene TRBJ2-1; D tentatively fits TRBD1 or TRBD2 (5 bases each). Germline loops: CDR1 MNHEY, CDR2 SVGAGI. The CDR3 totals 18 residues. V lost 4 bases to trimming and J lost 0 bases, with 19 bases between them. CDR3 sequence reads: CASSFPGGSESSYNEQFF. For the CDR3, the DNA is TGTGCCAGCAGTTTCCCTGGGGGTAGCGAAAGCTCCTACAATGAGCAGTTCTTC.

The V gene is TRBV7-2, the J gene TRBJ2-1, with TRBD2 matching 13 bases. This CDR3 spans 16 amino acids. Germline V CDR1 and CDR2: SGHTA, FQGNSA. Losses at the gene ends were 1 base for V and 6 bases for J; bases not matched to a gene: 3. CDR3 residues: CASSLGGLAGRNEQFF. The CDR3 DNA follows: TGTGCCAGCAGCTTAGGGGGACTAGCGGGGCGCAATGAGCAGTTCTTC.

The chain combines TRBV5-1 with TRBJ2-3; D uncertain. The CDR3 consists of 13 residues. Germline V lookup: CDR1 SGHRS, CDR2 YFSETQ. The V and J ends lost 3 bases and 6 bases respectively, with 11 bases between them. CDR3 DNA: TGCGCCAGCAGCTCCGTAGTGTCGGATACGCAGTATTTT. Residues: CASSSVVSDTQYF.

CDR3 coding DNA: TGTGCCAGCAGGGCCCTAGCGAGCTCCTACAATGAGCAGTTCTTC. It specifies CASRALASSYNEQFF. V and J are TRBV2 and TRBJ2-1; TRBD2 is a possible D gene (6 bases). Germline CDR1 reads SNHLY; CDR2 reads FYNNEI. The CDR3 is 15 amino acids. Trimming removed 6 bases at V and 0 bases at J, with 12 bases between.

The CDR3 nucleotides are TGTGCCAGCAGTTTCAAGCGGGGGAAAACAGATACGCAGTATTTT. Translated, it gives CASSFKRGKTDTQYF. The chain recombines TRBV27 with TRBJ2-3; 8 bases line up with TRBD2. The length of the CDR3 is 15 residues. The V segment lost 3 bases and the J segment 3 bases; nucleotides outside the gene matches: 5. Germline lookup yields CDR1 MNHEY and CDR2 SMNVEV (reference sequence).

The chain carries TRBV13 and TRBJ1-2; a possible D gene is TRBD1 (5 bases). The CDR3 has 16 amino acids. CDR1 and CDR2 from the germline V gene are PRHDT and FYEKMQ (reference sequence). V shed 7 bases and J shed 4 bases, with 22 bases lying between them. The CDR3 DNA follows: TGTGCCAGCACCGAACCGGCAGGGATGAAACGCTATGGCTACACCTTC. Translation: CASTEPAGMKRYGYTF.

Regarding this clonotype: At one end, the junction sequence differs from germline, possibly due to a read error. CDR3: CAGSLVGTMDHATNEKLFF. As DNA, the CDR3 is TGTGCCGGCAGCTTAGTGGGTACCATGGACCACGCAACTAATGAAAAACTGTTTTTT. V usage is TRBV7-2 and J usage is TRBJ1-4; D is unresolved. Looked up from germline, CDR1 is SGHTA and CDR2 is FQGNSA. This CDR3 is 19 amino acids long.

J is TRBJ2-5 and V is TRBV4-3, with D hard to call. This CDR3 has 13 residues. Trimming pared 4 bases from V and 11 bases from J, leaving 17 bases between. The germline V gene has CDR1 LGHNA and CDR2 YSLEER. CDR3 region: CASSLSEWNEQYF. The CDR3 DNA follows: TGCGCCAGCAGCCTATCCGAGTGGAATGAGCAGTACTTC.

The CDR3, as DNA: TGTGCCAGCAGCTCTGCCCGGGACAGAACTAGCTATGGCTACACCTTC. Amino acid sequence: CASSSARDRTSYGYTF. The chain has TRBV7-9 and TRBJ1-2, with 7 bases identical to TRBD1. There are 16 residues in the CDR3. The V and J ends lost 4 bases and 4 bases, in that order; junction bases with no gene match: 12. CDR1 is SEHNR and CDR2 is FQNEAQ in the germline V gene (reference sequence).